Reported below is one TCR beta chain. Its matching antigen is unknown. The data derive from a study of shared clonotypes between healthy human individuals. Profiled with immunoSEQ multiplex PCR; TCRdb holds only in-frame clones, not every one. The repertoire holds 2,500,000 or so clones, with 90% to 95% as singletons. Findings and caveats of the study: Rarefaction showed that sequencing of sorted subsets was incomplete (despite large depth). Sharing across a few donors was seen in 4% to 5.5% of naive CD4 clonotypes.

CD45RA-negative memory and CD45RA+ naive subsets were split from the CD4+ cells. The sample consisted of naive CD4+ T cells sorted from blood. Stated subset: CD45RA+ positively selected. This clonotype was sampled from a man aged 18 to 30 in good health.

The CDR3 coding sequence is TGCGCCAGCAGCTTGAGCCTAGCGGGGGGTTCGCAAGAGACCCAGTACTTC. This codes for CASSLSLAGGSQETQYF. This rearrangement joins TRBV5-1 to TRBJ2-5; 11 nucleotides line up with TRBD2. The CDR3 sequence is 17 residues long. Germline trimming cut 1 base from V and 2 bases from J; bases unmatched to any gene: 7. Germline CDR1 and CDR2: SGHRS and YFSETQ. The full variable domain, its missing parts supplied by reference TRBV5-1 and TRBJ2-5, is KAGVTQTPRYLIKTRGQQVTLSCSPISGHRSVSWYQQTPGQGLQFLFEYFSETQRNKGNFPGRFSGRQFSNSRSEMNVSTLELGDSALYLCASSLSLAGGSQETQYFGPGTRLLVL.